This TCR beta chain was captured by sequencing in a study of Ad26.COV2.S vaccination and SARS-CoV-2 variants. The treatment was: some 20 received Ad26.COV2.S at low or high dose, single or two shots; about 5 received placebo; per-sample allocation not given. Vaccine and placebo recipients were sampled on day 63 after the first injection. The CDR3 has 14 amino acids. Trimming cost V 3 bases and J 0 bases, with 7 bases left between them. Per the germline V gene, CDR1 is SGDLS and CDR2 is YYNGEE. This clone was recorded a few times. Assay: immunoSEQ multiplex PCR; the TCRdb copy retains only in-frame clones and omits some. Counted here are about 320,000 clones, about 86% occurring once; the ten biggest clones make up more than 1.5%.

The chain carries TRBV9 and TRBJ2-4; a weak D match, TRBD2 (5 bases). This TCR came from a person aged 18 to 59 who received the Ad26.COV2.S COVID-19 vaccine or a placebo. The input for sequencing was peripheral blood, taken in a trial of Ad26.COV2.S vaccine versus placebo. The CDR3 sequence is CASSAEGAKNIQYF. DNA of the CDR3: TGTGCCAGCAGCGCCGAGGGAGCCAAAAACATTCAGTACTTC.